This T cell receptor beta chain was captured in a study of T cells after yellow fever vaccination. About the study: Fractions with few cells were prepared using SMART-Seq v4 Ultra Low Input.

TCRdb independently ran MiXCR on the 5' RACE reads; one entry per CDR3 protein. Of a few hundred thousand distinct CDR3 sequences listed, roughly 12% were seen once; the top ten hold more than 15%. Findings of the study overall: Clonotype sharing between CD4 and CD8 compartments was small.

On this clonotype itself: What it recognizes is unknown.

CDR1 and CDR2 (germline): MDHEN, SYDVKM. Trimming left V 11 bases short and J 1 base short, with 15 bases between. The CDR3 consists of 14 residues. The receptor's source is a young man who received the YFV17D yellow fever vaccine. The chain couples TRBV28 to TRBJ1-5, with TRBD1 as a possible D gene (6 bases). This sample comprised PBMCs, obtained on the day of the first yellow fever vaccination. The CDR3 region is CAANRGGSNQPQHF. The DNA of the CDR3 is TGTGCCGCCAATAGAGGGGGAAGCAATCAGCCCCAGCATTTT.